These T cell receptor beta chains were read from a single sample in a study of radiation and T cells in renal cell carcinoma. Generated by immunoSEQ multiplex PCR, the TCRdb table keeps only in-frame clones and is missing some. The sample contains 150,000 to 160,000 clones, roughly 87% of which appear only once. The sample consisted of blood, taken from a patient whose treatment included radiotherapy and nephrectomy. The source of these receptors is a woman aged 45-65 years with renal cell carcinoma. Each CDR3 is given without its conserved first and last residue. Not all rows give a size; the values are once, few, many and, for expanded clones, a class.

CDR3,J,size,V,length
ASRSTGGDGYT,TRBJ1-2,NA,TRBV6-4,11
ASSIESTGSGNTIY,TRBJ1-3,NA,TRBV9,14
ASSYDRGSYEQY,TRBJ2-7,NA,TRBV7-9,12
ASSIGQGLYNEQF,TRBJ2-1,NA,TRBV19,13
SAGLAGDTQY,TRBJ2-3,NA,TRBV29-1,10
ASSLGGFETQY,TRBJ2-5,NA,TRBV13,11
ASSQRRVLGGYT,TRBJ1-2,NA,TRBV4-1,12
ASSYSGVGEAF,TRBJ1-1,NA,TRBV6-5,11
ASSIVVLAEQF,TRBJ2-1,NA,TRBV19,11
ASSEVAIDTQY,TRBJ2-3,NA,TRBV6-1,11
ASSLGGSQETQY,TRBJ2-5,NA,TRBV5-4,12
ASNLDRSGYFT,TRBJ1-2,few,TRBV7-9,11
ASSSRDRNTEAF,TRBJ1-1,NA,TRBV28,12
ASSLALDGLNGYT,TRBJ1-2,NA,TRBV7-6,13
ASSLDAQVAYGYT,TRBJ1-2,NA,TRBV5-4,13
ASTELAGAESDNEQF,TRBJ2-1,NA,TRBV28,15
ASSLTAAGGAFNEQF,TRBJ2-1,NA,TRBV7-3,15
AWDPGQGLYGYT,TRBJ1-2,NA,TRBV30,12
ASSPYGGGDTGELF,TRBJ2-2,NA,TRBV11-3,14
ASSVGVQQAGELF,TRBJ2-2,NA,TRBV9,13
ASSQDTAATNEKLF,TRBJ1-4,NA,TRBV4-3,14
ASSLGTGNEKLF,TRBJ1-4,few,TRBV11-2,12
ASSQGRGPSYEQY,TRBJ2-7,NA,TRBV4-3,13
ASIDRGGSDTEAF,TRBJ1-1,NA,TRBV7-2,13
ASSSGGGMDSPLH,TRBJ1-6,NA,TRBV5-1,13
ASSGGLAGGRGTDTQY,TRBJ2-3,NA,TRBV9,16
ASSKSTGAYEQY,TRBJ2-7,NA,TRBV5-5,12
ASSLEGGPEAF,TRBJ1-1,NA,TRBV5-1,11
ASSSSLGYNEQF,TRBJ2-1,NA,TRBV18,12
ASSQRTGGFQPQH,TRBJ1-5,NA,TRBV4-3,13
SASDGYT,TRBJ1-2,NA,TRBV29-1,7
ASTAGVRTGELF,TRBJ2-2,NA,TRBV6-5,12
ASSLSGSNYGYT,TRBJ1-2,NA,TRBV5-1,12
ASSDAGVNEQF,TRBJ2-1,once,TRBV2,11